This T cell receptor (beta chain) was recovered during a study of cytomegalovirus exposure and HLA in healthy donors. CDR3 size: 16 residues. After removal of 5 bases from V and 6 bases from J, the junction contained 13 bases not matched to a gene. The germline CDR1 and CDR2 sequences are KGHSH and LQKENI. Amplification used 60 Vbeta primers and 13 Jbeta primers. Using immunoSEQ multiplex PCR, the repertoire was profiled, and TCRdb retains in-frame clones only, with some absent. The data hold over 150,000 clones, with approximately 80% observed a single time. This rearrangement joins TRBV18 to TRBJ1-2, with TRBD1 identical over 9 bases. The sequencing sample was made of PBMCs. The sequence was obtained from a woman younger than 45 in good health and CMV-seropositive. CDR3 nucleotide sequence: TGTGCCAGCTCAACTAAATATGGGACAGGGTCGGATGGCTACACCTTC. Translating gives CASSTKYGTGSDGYTF.